Following are 2 T cell receptor beta chains from one sample sequenced in a study of blood T cell repertoires in COVID-19 (dated by TCRdb to 2018 to 2021). Library preparation employed the immunoSEQ multiplex PCR assay. In TCRdb, the immuneACCESS table is reduced to in-frame sequences with V and J assigned. These tables do not hold every clone; where another copy was compared, an unresolved V gene accounts for under half, and the others remain unexplained. This sample is represented by about 210,000 clones; about 76% of them were singletons. In total, the top ten clones hold around 8.9% of the sample. The sequenced sample consisted of PBMCs or T cells enriched from blood (not recorded which). These receptors were obtained from a woman between 50 and 59 years old with acute COVID-19.

In its sample, this clone was seen a few times. The rearrangement joins TRBV7-2 to TRBJ1-6, with 9 bases fitting TRBD1. The CDR3 is 15 amino acids. Germline values: CDR1 SGHTA, CDR2 FQGNSA. Trimming cost V 3 bases and J 9 bases; bases outside gene matches: 6. CDR3 nucleotides: TGTGCCAGCAGCTTCCGGACAGGGGAGGGTTCACCCCTCCACTTT. This encodes CASSFRTGEGSPLHF.

The chain couples TRBV11-2 to TRBJ2-5; D is unclear. This CDR3 is built from 13 residues. Germline V gene data show CDR1 as SGHAT and CDR2 as FQNNGV. Trimming stripped 3 bases from V and 0 bases from J, with 5 bases between. The CDR3 reads CASSLGYQETQYF. The CDR3 DNA sequence: TGTGCCAGCAGCTTGGGCTACCAAGAGACCCAGTACTTC.